A selection of T cell receptor beta chains follows, all from one sample in a study of cytomegalovirus exposure and HLA in healthy donors. Assay: immunoSEQ multiplex PCR; the TCRdb copy retains only in-frame clones and omits some. The sample has some 93,000 clones, 78% seen once; the top ten hold 2.5% to 4%. Sequencing was performed on PBMCs. The receptors were gathered from a woman in her thirties or forties in good health and CMV-seronegative. Each CDR3 is given with its conserved first and last residue. D genes are given only for firm matches. The size field is filled for only some rows; it gives once, few, many or a size class.

>-|TRBD1|TRBJ2-7|TRBV5-5
CASSLGQGPSYEQYF
TGTGCCAGCAGCTTGGGACAGGGGCCCTCCTACGAGCAGTACTTC
>-|-|TRBJ2-7|TRBV10-2
CASSESIPGSEQYF
TGCGCCAGCAGTGAGTCGATCCCGGGTTCCGAGCAGTACTTC
>-|-|TRBJ2-1|TRBV11-2
CASSPGVYNEQFF
TGTGCCAGCAGCCCCGGGGTCTACAATGAGCAGTTCTTC
>-|-|TRBJ1-1|TRBV7-7
CASSESPSTEAFF
TGTGCTAGCAGCGAATCCCCCAGCACTGAAGCTTTCTTT
>-|-|TRBJ2-1|TRBV7-9
CASSLGHQKYNEQFF
TGTGCCAGCAGCTTAGGGCACCAGAAGTACAATGAGCAGTTCTTC
>few|TRBD1|TRBJ1-5|TRBV28
CASTYRRTGSNQPQHF
TGTGCCAGCACTTATCGTCGGACAGGGTCCAATCAGCCCCAGCATTTT
>-|-|TRBJ2-7|TRBV6-5
CASSYSPSASYEQYF
TGTGCCAGCAGTTACTCTCCTAGCGCGTCCTACGAGCAGTACTTC
>-|-|TRBJ2-7|TRBV5-8
CASSFEGAYEQYF
TGTGCCAGCAGCTTTGAGGGGGCCTACGAGCAGTACTTC
>-|TRBD1|TRBJ2-7|TRBV7-3
CASSTGTGPYEQYF
TGTGCCAGCAGCACCGGGACAGGTCCCTACGAGCAGTACTTC
>few|TRBD2|TRBJ2-3|TRBV5-6
CASSSLAGVSTDTQYF
TGTGCCAGCAGCTCGCTAGCGGGAGTTAGCACAGATACGCAGTATTTT
>-|TRBD1|TRBJ2-5|TRBV5-1
CASSSDRGMAKTQYF
TGCGCCAGCAGCTCGGACAGGGGTATGGCGAAGACCCAGTACTTC
>-|TRBD2|TRBJ2-3|TRBV5-4
CASSSGTSADTQYF
TGTGCCAGCAGCTCGGGGACTAGCGCAGATACGCAGTATTTT